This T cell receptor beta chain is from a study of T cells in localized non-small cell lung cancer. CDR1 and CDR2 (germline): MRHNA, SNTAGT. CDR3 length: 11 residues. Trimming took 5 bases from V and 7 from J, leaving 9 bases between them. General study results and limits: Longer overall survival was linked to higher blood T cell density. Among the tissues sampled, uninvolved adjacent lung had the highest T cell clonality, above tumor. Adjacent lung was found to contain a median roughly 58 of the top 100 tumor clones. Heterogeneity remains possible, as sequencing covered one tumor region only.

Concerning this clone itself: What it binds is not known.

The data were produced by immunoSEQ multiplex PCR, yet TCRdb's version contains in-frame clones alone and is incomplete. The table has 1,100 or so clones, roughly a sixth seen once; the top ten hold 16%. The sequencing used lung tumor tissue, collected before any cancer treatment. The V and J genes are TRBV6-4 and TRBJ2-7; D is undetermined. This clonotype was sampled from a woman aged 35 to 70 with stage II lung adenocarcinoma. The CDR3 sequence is CASSYGFEQYF. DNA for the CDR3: TGTGCCAGCAGTTACGGTTTTGAGCAGTACTTC.